Shown below are 20 T cell receptor beta chains from a single sample sequenced in a study of radiotherapy plus CTLA-4 blockade in lung cancer. Using immunoSEQ multiplex PCR, the repertoire was profiled, and TCRdb retains in-frame clones only, with some absent. This table holds 25,000 to 35,000 clones, 70% to 75% found once. The sample consisted of peripheral blood, taken from a patient treated with radiotherapy plus ipilimumab. The receptors shown here come from a human donor with non-small cell lung cancer whose response to radiotherapy plus ipilimumab could not be evaluated.

The genes are TRBV4-3 and TRBJ1-5, with D tentatively TRBD1 (5 bases). V was clipped by 3 bases and J by 6 bases, with 12 bases between them. This CDR3 is built from 14 residues. CDR1 is LGHNA and CDR2 is YSLEER in the germline V gene. The CDR3 region is CASSQVFQGQPQHF. In nucleotides, the CDR3 is TGCGCCAGCAGCCAGGTTTTTCAGGGTCAGCCCCAGCATTTT.

This clone came up a few times. The chain carries TRBV7-7 and TRBJ2-2; TRBD2 matches at 9 bases. The V gene's germline CDR1 is SSHAT and CDR2 FNYEAQ (reference sequence). V shed 5 bases, J shed 7 bases, and the junction held 17 bases outside the gene matches. This CDR3 is 18 amino acids long. The DNA for the CDR3 is TGTGCCAGCAGCCCTGGATATTACCATGCGGGAGGGGACGGGGAGCTGTTTTTT. Protein: CASSPGYYHAGGDGELFF. Variable domain in full (rest from reference TRBV7-7 and TRBJ2-2): GAGVSQSPRYKVTKRGQDVTLRCDPISSHATLYWYQQALGQGPEFLTYFNYEAQPDKSGLPSDRFSAERPEGSISTLTIQRTEQRDSAMYRCASSPGYYHAGGDGELFFGEGSRLTVL.

This clone was picked up a small number of times. This chain uses TRBV4-1 with TRBJ1-1, with D perhaps matching TRBD1 (6 bases). The CDR3 length is 14 residues. Trimming removed 4 bases from V and 5 bases from J, with 14 bases in between. The germline V gene encodes CDR1 MGHRA and CDR2 YSYEKL. The DNA of the CDR3 is TGCGCCAGCAGCCGGACTTCCAGGGGTACTGAAGCTTTCTTT. Its protein product is CASSRTSRGTEAFF.

The chain links TRBV29-1 to TRBJ1-2; no definite D call. The V end lost 0 bases, the J end lost 8 bases, and 10 bases lay between the germline ends. Germline V lookup: CDR1 SQVTM, CDR2 ANQGSEA. CDR3 length equals 12 residues. The CDR3 bases are TGCAGCGTTGAAGAAAGACTAGACGGCTACACCTTC. Translating gives CSVEERLDGYTF.

This chain uses TRBV7-2 with TRBJ1-2; 12 positions agree with TRBD1. Trimming removed 4 bases from V and 8 bases from J; junction bases left unmatched: 8. From germline, CDR1 is SGHTA and CDR2 FQGNSA. This CDR3 is 15 amino acids long. The CDR3 spells CASSSPGQGAQGYTF. CDR3 DNA: TGTGCCAGCAGCTCACCGGGACAGGGGGCTCAAGGCTACACCTTC.

The gene calls are TRBV5-1 and TRBJ2-2, with TRBD2 identical over 10 bases. The CDR3 consists of 16 residues. Per the germline V gene, CDR1 is SGHRS and CDR2 is YFSETQ. Trimming took 7 bases from V and 4 from J; bases not matched to a gene: 10. The DNA for the CDR3 is TGCGCCAGCTTACGTGCTAGCGGGAGTTTCACCGGGGAGCTGTTTTTT. This translates into CASLRASGSFTGELFF.

This chain links TRBV4-1 with TRBJ2-7, with D tentatively TRBD2 (5 bases). This CDR3 has 14 residues. CDR1 MGHRA and CDR2 YSYEKL come from the germline V gene. V lost 4 bases and J lost 3, with 13 bases in between. CDR3 sequence: CASSRRTGNYEQYF. In DNA form, the CDR3 reads TGCGCCAGCAGCCGCCGAACGGGGAACTACGAGCAGTACTTC.

This chain uses TRBV27 with TRBJ2-3; 9 bases are a match to TRBD2. The germline gives CDR1 MNHEY, CDR2 SMNVEV (reference sequence). This CDR3 comprises 17 residues. V was pared by 7 bases and J by 0 bases, with 11 bases of the junction left unmatched. The CDR3 DNA is TGTGCCAGCAAGGTGGGCAGCGGGAGGCTTAGCACAGATACGCAGTATTTT. Translation gives CASKVGSGRLSTDTQYF.

This clone was picked up a small number of times. The chain couples TRBV6-1 to TRBJ1-1; D perhaps matches TRBD1 (5 bases). The germline V and J ends were trimmed by 2 bases and 2 bases, with 12 bases remaining between them. The CDR3 is made up of 15 amino acids. Germline V gene data show CDR1 as MNHNS and CDR2 as SASEGT. CDR3 loop: CASSELIDSNTEAFF. DNA of the CDR3: TGTGCCAGCAGTGAACTTATCGACAGCAACACTGAAGCTTTCTTT.

This chain joins TRBV6-5 and TRBJ2-3; 7 bases match TRBD1. From germline, CDR1 is MNHEY and CDR2 SVGAGI. This CDR3 comprises 14 residues. The junction had 4 bases not matched to a gene; V was cut back by 6 bases and J by 1 base. The CDR3 nucleotides read TGTGCCAGCAGCCACGACAGGGGCACAGATACGCAGTATTTT. Amino acids: CASSHDRGTDTQYF.

The V and J genes are TRBV4-1 and TRBJ1-4; 7 bases agree with TRBD1. This CDR3 is built from 15 residues. From germline, CDR1 is MGHRA and CDR2 YSYEKL. V shed 0 bases and J 8 bases; nucleotides not matched to a gene: 6. Here the CDR3 reads CASSQDPVRGEKLFF. The CDR3 DNA sequence: TGCGCCAGCAGCCAAGATCCAGTCAGGGGGGAAAAACTGTTTTTT.

Here the CDR3 reads CASSLSAEPREKLFF. CDR3 in DNA: TGTGCCAGCAGTTTATCGGCCGAGCCGAGGGAAAAACTGTTTTTT. J is TRBJ1-4 and V is TRBV27; D remains unclear. The V end lost 0 bases, the J end lost 8 bases, and 13 bases lay between the germline ends. CDR1 MNHEY and CDR2 SMNVEV come from the germline V gene (reference sequence). The CDR3 extends over 15 amino acids.

This clone was seen once. The V and J genes are TRBV7-2 and TRBJ2-7, with TRBD2 matching over 8 bases. The trim removed 6 bases at V and 3 bases at J, leaving 7 bases unmatched. CDR1 is SGHTA, CDR2 FQGNSA, per germline. This CDR3 comprises 14 residues. CDR3 sequence: CASRSSGWDYEQYF. The CDR3 DNA is TGTGCCAGCAGATCTAGCGGGTGGGACTACGAGCAGTACTTC.

The J gene is TRBJ1-3, the V gene TRBV7-2, with D hard to call. Germline assignment: CDR1 SGHTA and CDR2 FQGNSA. V dropped 0 bases and J dropped 0 bases, with 6 bases sitting between them. This CDR3 is 15 amino acids long. The CDR3 DNA is TGTGCCAGCAGCTTAGCCCCCGTCTCTGGAAACACCATATATTTT. Its protein is CASSLAPVSGNTIYF.

This rearrangement joins TRBV6-8 to TRBJ2-7; D unresolved. CDR3 length equals 11 residues. Between the trimmed V and J ends, which lost 0 bases and 6 bases, there was a span of 3 bases. Germline-derived CDR1 and CDR2 are MNHGY and SAAAGT. CDR3 sequence (DNA): TGTGCCAGCAGTTACTCAGCCGAGCAGTACTTC. Translation gives CASSYSAEQYF.

The chain employs TRBV5-7 and TRBJ1-5, with D unresolved. TRBV5-7 is placed among ORFs of uncertain function. V was clipped by 4 bases and J by 0 bases, with 11 bases between them. The CDR3 loop spans 15 amino acids. The CDR3 protein is CASSPPGTSNQPQHF. The DNA of the CDR3 is TGTGCCAGCAGCCCCCCGGGAACTAGCAATCAGCCCCAGCATTTT.

The V gene is TRBV12-2, the J gene TRBJ2-2; the table's D call, TRBD2, was not checked against the DNA. TRBV12-2 is a known pseudogene. The CDR3 runs to 17 residues. The CDR3 sequence: CASRLALGGGPTGELFF. CDR3 DNA: TGTGCAAGTCGCTTAGCGCTAGGGGGAGGGCCAACCGGGGAGCTGTTTTTT.

The rearrangement links TRBV5-1 to TRBJ2-3, with D possibly being TRBD1 (5 bases). Germline V gene sequence: CDR1 SGHRS, CDR2 YFSETQ. V lost 0 bases and J lost 9, with 14 bases in between. CDR3 length: 14 amino acids. The CDR3 reads CASSLDWGSGTQYF. CDR3 DNA sequence: TGCGCCAGCAGCTTGGACTGGGGCTCAGGCACGCAGTATTTT.

This rearrangement joins TRBV2 to TRBJ1-5; the match to TRBD1 covers 10 bases. CDR3 size: 15 residues. CDR1 is SNHLY, CDR2 FYNNEI, per germline. V lost 7 bases to trimming and J lost 1 base; unmatched junction nucleotides: 4. The CDR3: CASTPTGGSNQPQHF. The CDR3 bases are TGTGCCAGCACCCCGACAGGGGGCAGCAATCAGCCCCAGCATTTT.

V is TRBV9 and J is TRBJ2-1, with TRBD2 as a possible D gene (6 bases). The CDR3 sequence is 15 residues long. Trimming took 4 bases from V and 5 from J, leaving 16 bases between them. Germline-derived CDR1 and CDR2 are SGDLS and YYNGEE. CDR3 loop: CASSPPVGGDNEQFF. The DNA for the CDR3 is TGTGCCAGCAGCCCCCCGGTCGGGGGTGACAATGAGCAGTTCTTC.